Detailed here is one T cell receptor beta chain. Antigen specificity is unknown. The data originate from a study of T-cell memory formation after mild COVID-19. TCRdb reprocessed the 5' RACE reads with MiXCR, giving one entry per CDR3 protein. In the table there are about 430,000 distinct CDR3 sequences, roughly 24% of which are singletons. Study-wide results and caveats: Some responding clones appeared in pre-infection memory, suggesting cross-reactive memory joined. Contracting clones from day 15 to 85 had balanced CD4/CD8; later expanders favoured CD4+. Clones that contracted clustered mainly in CM and EM if CD4+ and in EMRA if CD8+.

The V gene lost 4 bases and the J gene lost 9 bases, with 10 bases spanning the gap. CDR3 length: 12 amino acids. Per germline, CDR1 MNHEY and CDR2 SVGAGI. The chain uses TRBV6-5 and TRBJ2-1; perhaps TRBD2 as D (5 bases). The receptor's source is an adult woman who had mild COVID-19 (a few samples of this study predate the infection). Cell type and time point are not known. Specimen: PBMCs or a T cell subset sorted from them (not recorded which). The CDR3 spells CASSSPGFEQFF. Here the CDR3 DNA reads TGTGCCAGCAGTTCACCGGGGTTTGAGCAGTTCTTC.